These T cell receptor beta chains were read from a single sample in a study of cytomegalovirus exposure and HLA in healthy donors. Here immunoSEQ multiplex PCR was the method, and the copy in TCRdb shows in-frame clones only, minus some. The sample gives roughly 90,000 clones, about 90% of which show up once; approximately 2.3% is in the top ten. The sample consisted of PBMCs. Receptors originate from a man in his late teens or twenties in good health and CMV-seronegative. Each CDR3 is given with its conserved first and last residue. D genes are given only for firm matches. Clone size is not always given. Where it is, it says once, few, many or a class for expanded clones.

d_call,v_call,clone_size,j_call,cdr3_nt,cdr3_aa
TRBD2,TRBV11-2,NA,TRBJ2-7,TGTGCCAGCAGCTTATTTCCAGGGATGGGGGGGTCCTACGAGCAGTACTTC,CASSLFPGMGGSYEQYF
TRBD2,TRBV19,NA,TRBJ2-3,TGTGCCAGTAGCTATCTAGCGGGAGGGTCCACAGATACGCAGTATTTT,CASSYLAGGSTDTQYF
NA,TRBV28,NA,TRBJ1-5,TGTGCCAGTACCTCATGGGGGGAAGGAAGCAATCAGCCCCAGCATTTT,CASTSWGEGSNQPQHF
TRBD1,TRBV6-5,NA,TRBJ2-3,TGTGCCAGCAGTTCGACAGGGGGGAGCACAGATACGCAGTATTTT,CASSSTGGSTDTQYF
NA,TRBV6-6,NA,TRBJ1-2,TGTGCCAGCAGTCCCCCAGGTATTGAAGGCTACACCTTC,CASSPPGIEGYTF
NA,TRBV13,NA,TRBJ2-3,TGTGCCAGCAGCTTTAGTGACATAGTGGTTACGCAGTATTTT,CASSFSDIVVTQYF
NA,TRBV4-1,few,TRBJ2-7,TGCGCCAGCAGCCAAGATCGGGGTTACGAGCAGTACTTC,CASSQDRGYEQYF
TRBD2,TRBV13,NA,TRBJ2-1,TGTGCCAGCAGCTACCAGCCGGGACTATACAATGAGCAGTTCTTC,CASSYQPGLYNEQFF
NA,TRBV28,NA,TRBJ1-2,TGTGCCAGCAGTTTATCCTCGGGGGGGGGTGGCTACACCTTC,CASSLSSGGGGYTF
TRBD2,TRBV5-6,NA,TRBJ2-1,TGTGCCAGCATCATCTGGGGGAGGGCCTACAATGAGCAGTTCTTC,CASIIWGRAYNEQFF
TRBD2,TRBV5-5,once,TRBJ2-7,TGTGCCAGCAGCTCGGGGAATCCCGGGACTAGCGTAACCTACGAGCAGTACTTC,CASSSGNPGTSVTYEQYF
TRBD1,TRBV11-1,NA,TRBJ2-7,TGTGCCAGCAGCCTGGGACAGGGGTACCACGAGCAGTACTTC,CASSLGQGYHEQYF
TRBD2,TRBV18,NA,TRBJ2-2,TGTGCCAGCTCACCTTACGGGACTAGCGGGACCGGGGAGCTGTTTTTT,CASSPYGTSGTGELFF
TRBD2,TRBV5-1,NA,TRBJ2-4,TGCGCCAGCAGCTTGGATCTGCGGGGGGCGAACATTCAGTACTTC,CASSLDLRGANIQYF
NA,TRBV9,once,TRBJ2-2,TGTGCCAGCAGCGTTGGCACGAAGGAGCTGTTTTTT,CASSVGTKELFF
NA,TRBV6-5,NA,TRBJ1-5,TGTGCCAGCAGACCGACAGCACTTAGCAATCAGCCCCAGCATTTT,CASRPTALSNQPQHF
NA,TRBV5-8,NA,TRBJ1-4,TGTGCCAGCAGCAGGGGAGGGCGTAATGAAAAACTGTTTTTT,CASSRGGRNEKLFF
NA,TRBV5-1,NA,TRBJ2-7,TGCGCCAGCAGCTTGCGAGTCAATTACGAGCAGTACTTC,CASSLRVNYEQYF
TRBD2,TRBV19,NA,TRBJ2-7,TGTGCCAGTAGCCTCGGTTGGACTAGCGTATCCTACGAGCAGTACTTC,CASSLGWTSVSYEQYF
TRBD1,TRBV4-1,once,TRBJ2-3,TGCGCCAGCAGCCGACGATTGGGACAGGGGGGAGATACGCAGTATTTT,CASSRRLGQGGDTQYF
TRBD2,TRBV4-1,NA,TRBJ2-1,TGCGCCAGCAGCCAAGTGGCTAGCGGGAGAGGGGACAATGAGCAGTTCTTC,CASSQVASGRGDNEQFF
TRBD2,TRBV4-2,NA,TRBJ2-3,TGTGCCAGCAGCCAAGAGTCTAGCGGGAGAGGTGTTGTCCGTACAGATACGCAGTATTTT,CASSQESSGRGVVRTDTQYF
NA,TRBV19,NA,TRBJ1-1,TGTGCCAGTAGTATAGATAACGGGGGTGGCACTGAAGCTTTCTTT,CASSIDNGGGTEAFF
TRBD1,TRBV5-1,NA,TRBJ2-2,TGCGCCAGCAGCACACGACAGGGAGCCGGGGAGCTGTTTTTT,CASSTRQGAGELFF
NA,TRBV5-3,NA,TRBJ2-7,TGTGCCAGAAGCTTGGGGCGGGTAGGGTTTTACGAGCAGTACTTC,CARSLGRVGFYEQYF
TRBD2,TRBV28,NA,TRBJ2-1,TGTGCCAGCAGAGCGGGACTAGCGGGAGTTGAGCAGTTCTTC,CASRAGLAGVEQFF
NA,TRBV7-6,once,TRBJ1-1,TGTGCCAGCAAGGAAGGGGAGAACACTGAAGCTTTCTTT,CASKEGENTEAFF
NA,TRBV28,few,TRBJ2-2,TGTGCCAGCAGACCAGTCACCGGGGAGCTGTTTTTT,CASRPVTGELFF
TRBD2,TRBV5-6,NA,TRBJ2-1,TGTGCCAGCAGGGGACTAGCGGGGGGGGCTGAGCAGTTCTTC,CASRGLAGGAEQFF
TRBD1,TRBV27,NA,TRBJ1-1,TGTGCCAGCAGTCTACGACAGGGGGCGAGCACTGAAGCTTTCTTT,CASSLRQGASTEAFF
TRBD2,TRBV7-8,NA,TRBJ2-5,TGTGCCAGCAGCTTATCAATAGGACTAGCGGGGATCCCCCAAGAGACCCAGTACTTC,CASSLSIGLAGIPQETQYF
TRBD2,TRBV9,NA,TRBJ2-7,TGTGCCAGCAGCACTAGCGGAACCTACGAGCAGTACTTC,CASSTSGTYEQYF
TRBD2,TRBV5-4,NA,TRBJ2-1,TGTGCCAGCAGCTCGGGGGGGCTAGCGGGGAACAATGAGCAGTTCTTC,CASSSGGLAGNNEQFF
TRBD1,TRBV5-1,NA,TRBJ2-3,TGCGCCAGCAGCTTGGGCGGGACAGGGGGCGTTCCAGATACGCAGTATTTT,CASSLGGTGGVPDTQYF
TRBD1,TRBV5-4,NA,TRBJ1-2,TGTGCCAGCAGCCAAGCGACAGGGTTGGCCCTCGGCGGCTACACCTTC,CASSQATGLALGGYTF
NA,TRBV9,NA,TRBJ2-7,TGTGCCAGCAGCGTGACTAGTCTCGGCGAGCAGTACTTC,CASSVTSLGEQYF
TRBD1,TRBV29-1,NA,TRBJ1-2,TGCAGCGCCGGACAGGCTAATAACTATGGCTACACCTTC,CSAGQANNYGYTF
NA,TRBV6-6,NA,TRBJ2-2,TGTGCCAGCAACAGTCCCGTGAACACCGGGGAGCTGTTTTTT,CASNSPVNTGELFF
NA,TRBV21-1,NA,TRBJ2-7,TGTGCCAGCAGCAAGACGGGACAGGGTGGGTACGAGCAGTACTTC,CASSKTGQGGYEQYF
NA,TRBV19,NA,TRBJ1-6,TGTGCCAGCGCTCTGGGGGGGATCGACAATTCACCCCTCCACTTT,CASALGGIDNSPLHF
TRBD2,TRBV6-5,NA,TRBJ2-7,TGTGCCAGCAGTTACTACGGGCGGGAGATACACGAGCAGTACTTC,CASSYYGREIHEQYF
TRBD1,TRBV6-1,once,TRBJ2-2,TGTGCCAGCAGGACCACAGGGGTCACCGGGGAGCTGTTTTTT,CASRTTGVTGELFF